These T cell receptor beta chains were read from a single sample in a study of post-analysis software for immune sequencing data. MiXCR was run by TCRdb on the PCR reads, yielding one entry per CDR3 protein. The sample holds more than 500,000 distinct CDR3 sequences; about a third are singletons and the top ten take about 5.6%. Sequenced sample: blood. The receptors derive from a girl younger than 18 with multiple sclerosis. Each CDR3 is given with its conserved first and last residue. A D gene is named only where the DNA matches it firmly. Clone size, where shown, is once, few, many, or a class for clones that have expanded.

d_gene: NA
v_gene: TRBV6-1
abundance: few
j_gene: TRBJ2-4
CDR3aa: CASSEASRSKNIQYF
CDR3nt: TGTGCCAGCAGTGAAGCTTCCAGGAGCAAAAACATTCAGTACTTC

d_gene: TRBD2
v_gene: TRBV11-2
abundance: NA
j_gene: TRBJ2-3
CDR3aa: CASSRDSGGEVDTQYF
CDR3nt: TGTGCCAGCAGCCGAGATAGCGGGGGGGAGGTAGATACGCAGTATTTT

d_gene: NA
v_gene: TRBV20-1
abundance: NA
j_gene: TRBJ1-2
CDR3aa: CSADEFVPRSNYGYTF
CDR3nt: TGCAGTGCGGATGAATTTGTCCCCCGAAGTAACTATGGCTACACCTTC

d_gene: NA
v_gene: TRBV7-9
abundance: few
j_gene: TRBJ2-5
CDR3aa: CASSLVSGRYRETQYF
CDR3nt: TGTGCCAGCAGCTTAGTCTCTGGACGATACAGGGAGACCCAGTACTTC

d_gene: NA
v_gene: TRBV29-1
abundance: few
j_gene: TRBJ2-1
CDR3aa: CSVELVWSSYNEQFF
CDR3nt: TGCAGCGTTGAGCTAGTATGGAGCTCCTACAATGAGCAGTTCTTC

d_gene: NA
v_gene: TRBV29-1
abundance: few
j_gene: TRBJ1-1
CDR3aa: CSVAGGANTEAFF
CDR3nt: TGCAGCGTTGCTGGAGGAGCGAACACTGAAGCTTTCTTT

d_gene: NA
v_gene: TRBV20-1
abundance: NA
j_gene: TRBJ2-1
CDR3aa: CSARQGSYNEQFF
CDR3nt: TGCAGTGCTAGACAGGGAAGCTACAATGAGCAGTTCTTC

d_gene: NA
v_gene: TRBV6-1
abundance: few
j_gene: TRBJ1-5
CDR3aa: CASSEVYARRVSNQPQHF
CDR3nt: TGTGCCAGCAGTGAAGTGTACGCAAGGCGGGTTAGCAATCAGCCCCAGCATTTT

d_gene: NA
v_gene: TRBV5-1
abundance: NA
j_gene: TRBJ1-1
CDR3aa: CASSLGQLAGNTEAFF
CDR3nt: TGCGCCAGCAGCTTGGGACAGTTAGCCGGGAACACTGAAGCTTTCTTT

d_gene: NA
v_gene: TRBV7-8
abundance: NA
j_gene: TRBJ2-3
CDR3aa: CASSPENTQYF
CDR3nt: TGTGCCAGCAGCCCCGAGAATACGCAGTATTTT

d_gene: TRBD1
v_gene: TRBV10-3
abundance: NA
j_gene: TRBJ1-1
CDR3aa: CAISKRTGNTEAFF
CDR3nt: TGTGCCATCAGTAAGAGGACAGGCAACACTGAAGCTTTCTTT

d_gene: TRBD1
v_gene: TRBV20-1
abundance: NA
j_gene: TRBJ2-7
CDR3aa: CSAKTGAREQYF
CDR3nt: TGCAGTGCTAAGACAGGGGCACGGGAGCAGTACTTC

d_gene: NA
v_gene: TRBV27
abundance: few
j_gene: TRBJ1-6
CDR3aa: CASSRARHSPLHF
CDR3nt: TGTGCCAGCAGCAGGGCTCGCCACTCACCCCTCCACTTT

d_gene: NA
v_gene: TRBV12-3/TRBV12-4
abundance: NA
j_gene: TRBJ1-5
CDR3aa: CASSPEEGTQHF
CDR3nt: TGTGCCAGCAGCCCGGAGGAGGGGACCCAGCATTTT

d_gene: NA
v_gene: TRBV28
abundance: NA
j_gene: TRBJ2-5
CDR3aa: CASSLGDPLETQYF
CDR3nt: TGTGCCAGCAGCCTGGGTGATCCTTTGGAGACCCAGTACTTC

d_gene: TRBD1
v_gene: TRBV6-5
abundance: NA
j_gene: TRBJ2-7
CDR3aa: CASSPGQGWNEQYF
CDR3nt: TGTGCCAGCAGCCCCGGACAGGGTTGGAACGAGCAGTACTTC

d_gene: TRBD1
v_gene: TRBV6-6
abundance: few
j_gene: TRBJ1-2
CDR3aa: CASSYLGQGGDYGYTF
CDR3nt: TGTGCCAGCAGTTACTTGGGACAGGGGGGGGACTATGGCTACACCTTC

d_gene: NA
v_gene: TRBV5-6
abundance: few
j_gene: TRBJ2-3
CDR3aa: CASSELTDNTDTQYF
CDR3nt: TGTGCCAGCAGCGAACTGACGGATAACACAGATACGCAGTATTTT

d_gene: TRBD2
v_gene: TRBV4-1
abundance: many
j_gene: TRBJ2-6
CDR3aa: CASSQESLAGGAGANVLTF
CDR3nt: TGCGCCAGCAGCCAAGAATCGCTAGCGGGGGGTGCTGGGGCCAACGTCCTGACTTTC

d_gene: NA
v_gene: TRBV12-3/TRBV12-4
abundance: few
j_gene: TRBJ1-5
CDR3aa: CASSPTGFRVSNQPQHF
CDR3nt: TGTGCCAGCAGTCCCACAGGGTTCAGAGTGAGCAATCAGCCCCAGCATTTT

d_gene: NA
v_gene: TRBV9
abundance: few
j_gene: TRBJ2-5
CDR3aa: CASSAIEGVETQYF
CDR3nt: TGTGCCAGCAGCGCAATCGAGGGGGTAGAGACCCAGTACTTC

d_gene: NA
v_gene: TRBV4-2
abundance: NA
j_gene: TRBJ1-2
CDR3aa: CASSQVETQDGYTF
CDR3nt: TGTGCCAGCAGCCAAGTTGAGACACAGGATGGCTACACCTTC

d_gene: TRBD2
v_gene: TRBV13
abundance: NA
j_gene: TRBJ2-1
CDR3aa: CASSLGNGEGPGNEQFF
CDR3nt: TGTGCCAGCAGCTTAGGTAACGGGGAGGGCCCAGGCAATGAGCAGTTCTTC

d_gene: TRBD1
v_gene: TRBV7-2
abundance: few
j_gene: TRBJ2-7
CDR3aa: CASSPQGGSYEQYF
CDR3nt: TGTGCCAGCAGCCCACAGGGGGGTTCCTACGAGCAGTACTTC

d_gene: NA
v_gene: TRBV5-5
abundance: NA
j_gene: TRBJ1-2
CDR3aa: CASSLDSLNYGHTF
CDR3nt: TGTGCCAGCAGCTTGGACAGCCTAAACTATGGCCACACCTTC

d_gene: TRBD2
v_gene: TRBV20-1
abundance: NA
j_gene: TRBJ2-3
CDR3aa: CSARRLAGSTDTQYF
CDR3nt: TGCAGTGCCCGCCGACTAGCGGGGAGCACAGATACGCAGTATTTT

d_gene: NA
v_gene: TRBV12-5
abundance: few
j_gene: TRBJ2-1
CDR3aa: CASAFSGNSYNEQFF
CDR3nt: TGTGCTAGTGCCTTTAGCGGCAACTCCTACAATGAGCAGTTCTTC

d_gene: NA
v_gene: TRBV2
abundance: NA
j_gene: TRBJ2-1
CDR3aa: CASNTPETGRNNEQFF
CDR3nt: TGTGCCAGCAATACGCCAGAGACTGGGCGTAACAATGAGCAGTTCTTC

d_gene: NA
v_gene: TRBV28
abundance: NA
j_gene: TRBJ1-6
CDR3aa: CASSPQSSYNSPLHF
CDR3nt: TGTGCCAGCAGTCCACAGAGCTCCTATAATTCACCCCTCCACTTT

d_gene: NA
v_gene: TRBV12-3/TRBV12-4
abundance: few
j_gene: TRBJ2-3
CDR3aa: CASSSGRGRSTDTQYF
CDR3nt: TGTGCCAGCAGTTCGGGGCGGGGGCGGAGCACAGATACGCAGTATTTT

d_gene: TRBD1
v_gene: TRBV12-3/TRBV12-4
abundance: few
j_gene: TRBJ1-6
CDR3aa: CASSIQGTGAVSPLHF
CDR3nt: TGTGCCAGCAGTATCCAGGGGACAGGGGCCGTGTCACCCCTCCACTTT

d_gene: NA
v_gene: TRBV12-3/TRBV12-4
abundance: NA
j_gene: TRBJ1-1
CDR3aa: CASSWDRGTEAFF
CDR3nt: TGTGCCAGCAGTTGGGACCGGGGCACTGAAGCTTTCTTT

d_gene: NA
v_gene: TRBV5-1
abundance: NA
j_gene: TRBJ2-3
CDR3aa: CASSSESGTDTQYF
CDR3nt: TGCGCCAGCAGCTCAGAGTCAGGGACAGATACGCAGTATTTT

d_gene: TRBD1
v_gene: TRBV7-6
abundance: NA
j_gene: TRBJ2-1
CDR3aa: CASSFLPGQGVHNEQFF
CDR3nt: TGTGCCAGCAGCTTTCTCCCGGGACAGGGGGTCCACAATGAGCAGTTCTTC

d_gene: TRBD1
v_gene: TRBV9
abundance: few
j_gene: TRBJ1-2
CDR3aa: CASSVDRVQENSYTF
CDR3nt: TGTGCCAGCAGCGTTGACAGGGTACAGGAGAATAGCTACACCTTC

d_gene: NA
v_gene: TRBV5-6
abundance: NA
j_gene: TRBJ2-7
CDR3aa: CASSLVAVSYEQYF
CDR3nt: TGTGCCAGCAGCTTGGTGGCGGTCTCCTACGAGCAGTACTTC

d_gene: NA
v_gene: TRBV7-9
abundance: NA
j_gene: TRBJ2-2
CDR3aa: CASSLQDRNTGGLFF
CDR3nt: TGTGCCAGCAGCTTACAGGACAGAAACACCGGGGGGCTGTTTTTT

d_gene: NA
v_gene: TRBV4-1
abundance: NA
j_gene: TRBJ2-7
CDR3aa: CASSLLSRRDHEQYF
CDR3nt: TGCGCCAGCAGCCTCTTAAGTCGTAGGGACCACGAGCAGTACTTC

d_gene: TRBD1
v_gene: TRBV7-9
abundance: NA
j_gene: TRBJ2-3
CDR3aa: CASSSRGRGTTDTQYF
CDR3nt: TGTGCCAGCAGCTCTAGGGGGCGCGGCACAACAGATACGCAGTATTTT

d_gene: NA
v_gene: TRBV9
abundance: NA
j_gene: TRBJ2-3
CDR3aa: CASSTRLVRDTQYF
CDR3nt: TGTGCCAGCAGTACAAGACTAGTTCGGGATACGCAGTATTTT

d_gene: TRBD2
v_gene: TRBV5-1
abundance: NA
j_gene: TRBJ2-7
CDR3aa: CASSLVGLAREQYF
CDR3nt: TGCGCCAGCAGCTTGGTAGGACTAGCGAGGGAGCAGTACTTC

d_gene: TRBD1
v_gene: TRBV10-1
abundance: few
j_gene: TRBJ1-2
CDR3aa: CASDLRQGAHTGYTF
CDR3nt: TGCGCCAGCGATCTAAGACAGGGGGCTCATACTGGCTACACCTTC

d_gene: TRBD1
v_gene: TRBV20-1
abundance: few
j_gene: TRBJ2-7
CDR3aa: CSAPPGTGTYEQYF
CDR3nt: TGCAGTGCTCCACCTGGGACAGGGACCTACGAGCAGTACTTC

d_gene: NA
v_gene: TRBV2
abundance: NA
j_gene: TRBJ1-5
CDR3aa: CASRGPGDQPQHF
CDR3nt: TGTGCCAGCAGAGGACCCGGGGATCAGCCCCAGCATTTT

d_gene: NA
v_gene: TRBV11-2
abundance: once
j_gene: TRBJ1-1
CDR3aa: CASSRRSVPHRDTEAFF
CDR3nt: TGTGCCAGCAGCCGACGGTCAGTCCCTCACAGGGACACTGAAGCTTTCTTT

d_gene: NA
v_gene: TRBV27
abundance: NA
j_gene: TRBJ1-2
CDR3aa: CASSSQPANYGYTF
CDR3nt: TGTGCCAGCAGTTCTCAACCAGCTAACTATGGCTACACCTTC

d_gene: TRBD2
v_gene: TRBV6-5
abundance: NA
j_gene: TRBJ2-7
CDR3aa: CASSYGLAGVEQYF
CDR3nt: TGTGCCAGCAGTTACGGACTAGCGGGGGTGGAGCAGTACTTC

d_gene: NA
v_gene: TRBV5-6
abundance: NA
j_gene: TRBJ2-7
CDR3aa: CASSQPYRATYEQYF
CDR3nt: TGTGCCAGCAGCCAACCATACAGGGCCACCTACGAACAGTACTTC

d_gene: NA
v_gene: TRBV19
abundance: few
j_gene: TRBJ2-1
CDR3aa: CASSRVNEQFF
CDR3nt: TGTGCCAGTAGCAGGGTGAATGAGCAGTTCTTC

d_gene: TRBD1
v_gene: TRBV7-2
abundance: few
j_gene: TRBJ1-2
CDR3aa: CASQGPFGQGYGYTF
CDR3nt: TGTGCCAGCCAGGGACCCTTCGGACAGGGCTATGGCTACACCTTC

d_gene: TRBD1
v_gene: TRBV10-3
abundance: NA
j_gene: TRBJ2-4
CDR3aa: CAISESWDRSVQNIQYF
CDR3nt: TGTGCCATCAGTGAGTCCTGGGACAGGTCCGTCCAAAACATTCAGTACTTC

d_gene: TRBD1
v_gene: TRBV20-1
abundance: few
j_gene: TRBJ2-1
CDR3aa: CSASGQGRMQFF
CDR3nt: TGCAGTGCTAGCGGACAGGGGAGGATGCAGTTCTTC